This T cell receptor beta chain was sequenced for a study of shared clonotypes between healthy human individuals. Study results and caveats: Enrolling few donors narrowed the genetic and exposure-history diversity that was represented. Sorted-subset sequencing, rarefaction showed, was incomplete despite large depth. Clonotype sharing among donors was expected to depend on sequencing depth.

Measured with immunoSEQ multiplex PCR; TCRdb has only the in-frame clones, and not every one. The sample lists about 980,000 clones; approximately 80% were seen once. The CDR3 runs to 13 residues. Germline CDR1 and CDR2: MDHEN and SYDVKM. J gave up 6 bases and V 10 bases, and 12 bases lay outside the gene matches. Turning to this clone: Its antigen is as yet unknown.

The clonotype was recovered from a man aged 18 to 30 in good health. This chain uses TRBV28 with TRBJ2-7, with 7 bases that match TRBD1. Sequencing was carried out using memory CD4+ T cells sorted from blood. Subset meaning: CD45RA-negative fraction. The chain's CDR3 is CATIDRARGEQYF. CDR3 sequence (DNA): TGTGCCACCATTGACAGGGCTCGGGGCGAGCAGTACTTC.